This TCR beta chain was recorded in a study of blood T cell repertoires in COVID-19. Study context: From the United States, Italy and Spain came samples of acute and convalescent COVID-19. PBMCs, B-cell-depleted T cells, or T cells were the source of the cDNA or gDNA that made up the material.

Original data processing: Using reference gene primer amplification, nucleated cell counts were estimated. Profiling relied on immunoSEQ multiplex PCR, and the TCRdb table lists in-frame clones only, not all of them. The V and J calls and clone size come from that table; D and trimming were worked out from the DNA. The repertoire holds tens of thousands of clones, with under 95% as singletons. The specimen sequenced was peripheral blood. This clonotype originated in a human donor in a cohort sampled during active COVID-19.

CDR3 in DNA: TGTGCCAGCAGCCGCGAACCGGGTGCGGGAAACATTCAGTACTTC. It specifies CASSREPGAGNIQYF. The V gene is TRBV7-3, the J gene TRBJ2-4, with TRBD2 as a possible D gene (5 bases). V gave up 5 bases and J gave up 6 bases, with 17 bases separating them. The CDR3 consists of 15 residues. Germline V gene data show CDR1 as SGHTA and CDR2 as FQGTGA.